The rows below give T cell receptor beta chains drawn from one sample of a study of blood T cell repertoires in COVID-19. Profiled with immunoSEQ multiplex PCR; TCRdb holds only in-frame clones, not every one. This sample yields approximately 69,000 clones, of which approximately 84% are seen a single time; less than 15% belongs to the top ten. The sequenced material came from peripheral blood. These receptor sequences come from a human donor in a cohort sampled during active COVID-19. CDR3s include the opening cysteine and the closing phenylalanine or tryptophan.

j_call v_call cdr3_aa
TRBJ1-1 TRBV30 CAWSQGFNTEAFF
TRBJ1-5 TRBV28 CASSPPRWPQHF
TRBJ1-1 TRBV6-5 CASIPGQGAKTEAFF
TRBJ1-2 TRBV6-6 CASSPGQVYGYTF
TRBJ1-4 TRBV19 CASSERGGTNEKLFF
TRBJ2-1 TRBV5-1 CASSLAPGLAGDHNEQFF
TRBJ2-7 TRBV6-5 CASSYRDRAYEQYF
TRBJ2-3 TRBV19 CASSIRAGGFTDTQYF
TRBJ1-1 TRBV9 CASSVAGLSMNTEAFF
TRBJ1-2 TRBV6-5 CASSYSTGGNYGYTF
TRBJ2-3 TRBV19 CASSSSVVTDTQYF
TRBJ2-2 TRBV5-4 CASSLGQGANTGELFF
TRBJ2-1 TRBV7-6 CASRKGMSGGPGYNEQFF
TRBJ1-4 TRBV2 CASRIAGANEKLFF
TRBJ2-1 TRBV28 CASSLGGGLWDEQFF
TRBJ1-5 TRBV7-2 CASSSGQGALFQPQHF
TRBJ2-7 TRBV5-1 CASRRMATGDEQYF
TRBJ1-1 TRBV5-1 CASSLETGRLGAFF
TRBJ1-5 TRBV20-1 CSASFRSNQPQHF
TRBJ2-2 TRBV7-2 CASSLEGVAGELFF
TRBJ2-7 TRBV27 CASSSIASYEQYF
TRBJ1-2 TRBV20-1 CSASTGTGDYGYTF
TRBJ2-4 TRBV7-9 CATYATDKNIQYF
TRBJ2-5 TRBV2 CASNRDSRETQYF
TRBJ2-3 TRBV2 CALGGLGVFKTDTQYF
TRBJ2-5 TRBV5-1 CASSWTSGGSETQYF
TRBJ1-6 TRBV30 CAWSQGNSPLHF
TRBJ1-2 TRBV13 CASSLSVTNYGYTF
TRBJ2-3 TRBV3-1/TRBV3-2 CASRNRGFADTQYF
TRBJ1-2 TRBV19 CASSNRVDYGYTF
TRBJ1-2 TRBV11-2 CASNSIGQVNYGYTF
TRBJ1-6 TRBV30 CAWAGGTGSPLHF